These 5 T cell receptor beta chains were sequenced from one sample in a study of cytomegalovirus exposure and HLA in healthy donors. In the PCR, 60 Vbeta and 13 Jbeta primers were used. Data came from immunoSEQ multiplex PCR; TCRdb stores just in-frame clones and leaves some out. The profile shows over 150,000 clones, more than 70% of them singletons. The specimen sequenced was PBMCs. These receptor sequences come from a man between 60 and 75 years old in good health and CMV-seronegative.

In this sample, this clone turned up a few times. The gene calls are TRBV25-1 and TRBJ2-5; 7 bases fit TRBD2. Germline loops: CDR1 MGHDK, CDR2 SYGVNS. This CDR3 is 15 amino acids long. Trimming removed 5 bases from V and 4 bases from J; junction bases left unmatched: 10. As DNA, the CDR3 is TGTGCCAGCAGTTCCCGGGGACTAATCTCAGAGACCCAGTACTTC. Its translation is CASSSRGLISETQYF.

This rearrangement joins TRBV2 to TRBJ2-4; 7 bases agree with TRBD2. CDR1 is SNHLY and CDR2 is FYNNEI in the germline V gene. This CDR3 region has 16 residues. Germline trimming cut 8 bases from V and 0 bases from J; bases unmatched to any gene: 10. CDR3 sequence (DNA): TGTGCCAGCCGGGGGGACTCCGCTTTAGCCAAAAACATTCAGTACTTC. Amino acid sequence: CASRGDSALAKNIQYF.

The V call is TRBV7-2, the J call TRBJ2-7, with D maybe TRBD2 (5 bases). The CDR3 contains 14 residues. CDR1 and CDR2 from the germline V gene are SGHTA and FQGNSA. V lost 5 bases and J lost 3, with 14 bases in between. This chain's CDR3 is CASSLQDGDYEQYF. CDR3 coding DNA: TGTGCCAGCAGCCTACAAGACGGGGACTACGAGCAGTACTTC.

This clone has just one count. The V call is TRBV7-2, the J call TRBJ1-2; D gene unclear. V was shortened by 5 bases and J by 4 bases, with 17 bases between the two germline ends. Per the germline V gene, CDR1 is SGHTA and CDR2 is FQGNSA. This CDR3 comprises 15 residues. CDR3 in amino acids: CASSTGPGGGYGYTF. DNA for the CDR3: TGTGCCAGCAGCACCGGGCCAGGCGGAGGCTATGGCTACACCTTC.

This chain uses TRBV5-6 with TRBJ2-5; the match to TRBD2 covers 7 bases. The end of the DNA fits TRBJ2-7 better, so the J call may be wrong. The CDR3 totals 14 residues. Germline assignment: CDR1 SGHDT and CDR2 YYEEEE. This CDR3 reads CASSWGGVGSEQYF. Written as DNA, the CDR3 is TGTGCCAGCAGCTGGGGGGGGGTAGGGTCCGAGCAGTACTTC.